The rows below give T cell receptor beta chains drawn from one sample of a study of CD8 T cells in ankylosing spondylitis. MiXCR, applied by TCRdb to the 5' RACE reads, yields one record per CDR3 protein. The profile shows fewer than 200,000 distinct CDR3 sequences, 18% of them singletons. What was sequenced was blood, either unsorted or a sorted T cell fraction (not recorded which). Receptor source: a male donor between 5 and 35 years old with ankylosing spondylitis or in good health (not recorded which). CDR3s include the opening cysteine and the closing phenylalanine or tryptophan. The order of the fields is D gene, J gene, V gene, clone size, CDR3 protein, CDR3 DNA. The D gene is left open where the match is weak. Size values are once, few and many counts, or a class for expanded clones, and some rows have none.

d_call: TRBD2; j_call: TRBJ2-3; v_call: TRBV14; clone_size: many; cdr3_aa: CASSQTSGRAEDTQYF; cdr3_nt: TGTGCCAGCAGCCAGACTAGCGGGAGGGCAGAGGATACGCAGTATTTT
d_call: TRBD2; j_call: TRBJ2-7; v_call: TRBV7-2; clone_size: many; cdr3_aa: CASSPGGREQYF; cdr3_nt: TGTGCCAGCAGCCCGGGGGGGCGCGAGCAGTACTTC
d_call: TRBD2; j_call: TRBJ2-7; v_call: TRBV5-5; clone_size: many; cdr3_aa: CASSLRSSGLATQPTYEQYF; cdr3_nt: TGTGCCAGCAGCTTGAGGTCGTCGGGACTAGCGACCCAACCAACCTACGAGCAGTACTTC
d_call: TRBD2; j_call: TRBJ2-1; v_call: TRBV5-5; clone_size: many; cdr3_aa: CASSLSGTSSYNEQFF; cdr3_nt: TGTGCCAGCAGCTTGAGCGGGACGAGCTCCTACAATGAGCAGTTCTTC
d_call: TRBD1; j_call: TRBJ2-7; v_call: TRBV29-1; clone_size: many; cdr3_aa: CSVFSGTGHEQYF; cdr3_nt: TGCAGCGTTTTCTCCGGGACAGGGCACGAGCAGTACTTC
d_call: .; j_call: TRBJ2-7; v_call: TRBV12-3/TRBV12-4; clone_size: many; cdr3_aa: CASSLAADSYWEQYF; cdr3_nt: TGTGCCAGCAGTTTAGCCGCGGACAGCTACTGGGAGCAGTACTTC
d_call: TRBD1; j_call: TRBJ1-1; v_call: TRBV12-3/TRBV12-4; clone_size: many; cdr3_aa: CASSLGTGISEAFF; cdr3_nt: TGTGCCAGCAGTTTGGGGACAGGGATCTCTGAAGCTTTCTTT
d_call: .; j_call: TRBJ1-5; v_call: TRBV20-1; clone_size: many; cdr3_aa: CSAGSGTMKQPQHF; cdr3_nt: TGCAGTGCTGGGTCCGGGACAATGAAGCAGCCCCAGCATTTT
d_call: .; j_call: TRBJ2-2; v_call: TRBV19; clone_size: many; cdr3_aa: CASSMGPGTKGGELFF; cdr3_nt: TGTGCCAGTAGTATGGGACCCGGGACAAAAGGCGGGGAGCTGTTTTTT
d_call: .; j_call: TRBJ2-3; v_call: TRBV11-2; clone_size: many; cdr3_aa: CASSNAGQSTTDTQYF; cdr3_nt: TGTGCCAGCAGCAACGCGGGACAGAGTACCACAGATACGCAGTATTTT
d_call: TRBD1; j_call: TRBJ1-2; v_call: TRBV7-9; clone_size: many; cdr3_aa: CASSQFDRGKHGYTF; cdr3_nt: TGTGCCAGCAGCCAATTCGACAGGGGGAAGCATGGCTACACCTTC
d_call: TRBD1; j_call: TRBJ2-1; v_call: TRBV5-1; clone_size: many; cdr3_aa: CASSFQQGNNEQFF; cdr3_nt: TGCGCCAGCAGCTTCCAACAGGGGAACAATGAGCAGTTCTTC
d_call: .; j_call: TRBJ2-1; v_call: TRBV11-2; clone_size: many; cdr3_aa: CASSTSMGQAGLEQFF; cdr3_nt: TGTGCCAGCAGCACTTCTATGGGGCAGGCTGGTTTGGAGCAGTTCTTC
d_call: .; j_call: TRBJ2-2; v_call: TRBV6-6; clone_size: many; cdr3_aa: CASSYSIGGDGELFF; cdr3_nt: TGTGCCAGCAGTTACTCGATCGGAGGGGACGGGGAGCTGTTTTTT
d_call: .; j_call: TRBJ2-6; v_call: TRBV7-8; clone_size: many; cdr3_aa: CASSNLLREQLSGANVLTF; cdr3_nt: TGTGCCAGCAGCAATCTCCTCCGGGAACAACTCTCTGGGGCCAACGTCCTGACTTTC
d_call: .; j_call: TRBJ2-7; v_call: TRBV20-1; clone_size: many; cdr3_aa: CSATLSAGYEQYF; cdr3_nt: TGCAGTGCTACCCTTTCAGCGGGCTACGAGCAGTACTTC
d_call: .; j_call: TRBJ1-5; v_call: TRBV12-3/TRBV12-4; clone_size: many; cdr3_aa: CATSRDTPNQPQHF; cdr3_nt: TGTGCCACCTCAAGGGACACTCCGAATCAGCCCCAGCATTTT
d_call: .; j_call: TRBJ1-5; v_call: TRBV6-5; clone_size: many; cdr3_aa: CASSRDDSNQPQHF; cdr3_nt: TGTGCCAGCAGCCGAGACGATAGCAATCAGCCCCAGCATTTT
d_call: TRBD2; j_call: TRBJ2-1; v_call: TRBV7-2; clone_size: many; cdr3_aa: CASSLAWAGEDEQFF; cdr3_nt: TGTGCCAGCAGCTTAGCGTGGGCGGGAGAGGATGAGCAGTTCTTC
d_call: TRBD2; j_call: TRBJ2-1; v_call: TRBV20-1; clone_size: many; cdr3_aa: CSAQPKRESPYNEQFF; cdr3_nt: TGCAGTGCCCAACCCAAGCGGGAGTCGCCGTACAATGAGCAGTTCTTC
d_call: .; j_call: TRBJ2-1; v_call: TRBV7-9; clone_size: .; cdr3_aa: CASSPGSISYNEQFF; cdr3_nt: TGTGCCAGCAGCCCTGGGAGTATCTCCTACAATGAGCAGTTCTTC
d_call: .; j_call: TRBJ2-1; v_call: TRBV5-1; clone_size: many; cdr3_aa: CASSLGGGPHNEQFF; cdr3_nt: TGCGCCAGCAGCTTGGGCGGGGGCCCACACAATGAGCAGTTCTTC
d_call: TRBD2; j_call: TRBJ2-7; v_call: TRBV4-3; clone_size: .; cdr3_aa: CASSQDIGLATEISYEQYF; cdr3_nt: TGCGCCAGCAGCCAAGATATCGGACTAGCGACCGAGATTTCCTACGAGCAGTACTTC
d_call: .; j_call: TRBJ2-6; v_call: TRBV2; clone_size: many; cdr3_aa: CASSRSGANVLTF; cdr3_nt: TGTGCCAGCAGCCGATCTGGGGCCAACGTCCTGACTTTC
d_call: .; j_call: TRBJ1-1; v_call: TRBV7-6; clone_size: .; cdr3_aa: CASSLDPGRQSTEAFF; cdr3_nt: TGTGCCAGCAGCTTAGATCCGGGGCGGCAGTCCACTGAAGCTTTCTTT
d_call: TRBD2; j_call: TRBJ2-1; v_call: TRBV12-3/TRBV12-4; clone_size: many; cdr3_aa: CASRRTGWTSGRYEQFF; cdr3_nt: TGTGCCAGCAGGAGGACAGGATGGACTAGCGGGAGGTATGAGCAGTTCTTC
d_call: TRBD2; j_call: TRBJ2-5; v_call: TRBV6-1; clone_size: many; cdr3_aa: CASRASGRTRGQETQYF; cdr3_nt: TGTGCCAGCAGAGCAAGCGGGAGAACGAGGGGGCAAGAGACCCAGTACTTC
d_call: .; j_call: TRBJ1-5; v_call: TRBV3-1; clone_size: many; cdr3_aa: CASSIRGNNQPQHF; cdr3_nt: TGTGCCAGCAGCATCAGGGGTAACAATCAGCCCCAGCATTTT
d_call: .; j_call: TRBJ2-7; v_call: TRBV20-1; clone_size: many; cdr3_aa: CSASAGTAFYEQYF; cdr3_nt: TGCAGTGCTAGTGCCGGAACCGCCTTCTACGAGCAGTACTTC
d_call: .; j_call: TRBJ1-6; v_call: TRBV12-3/TRBV12-4; clone_size: many; cdr3_aa: CASSSGSSYNSPLHF; cdr3_nt: TGTGCCAGCAGTTCTGGGAGCTCCTATAATTCACCCCTCCACTTT
d_call: .; j_call: TRBJ2-7; v_call: TRBV10-3; clone_size: many; cdr3_aa: CAISESGNEVYEQYF; cdr3_nt: TGTGCCATCAGTGAGTCGGGAAACGAGGTCTACGAGCAGTACTTC
d_call: TRBD1; j_call: TRBJ2-1; v_call: TRBV20-1; clone_size: many; cdr3_aa: CSAPRTGGRPNEQFF; cdr3_nt: TGCAGTGCTCCTCGGACAGGGGGGAGGCCCAATGAGCAGTTCTTC
d_call: .; j_call: TRBJ2-5; v_call: TRBV5-1; clone_size: many; cdr3_aa: CASSGQRLRRETQYF; cdr3_nt: TGCGCCAGCAGCGGTCAGCGGCTAAGGCGAGAGACCCAGTACTTC
d_call: TRBD2; j_call: TRBJ2-1; v_call: TRBV20-1; clone_size: many; cdr3_aa: CSARDGTSGLYNEQFF; cdr3_nt: TGCAGTGCTAGGGACGGGACTAGCGGCTTATACAATGAGCAGTTCTTC
d_call: .; j_call: TRBJ2-3; v_call: TRBV28; clone_size: few; cdr3_aa: CASRERSSRGTDTQYF; cdr3_nt: TGTGCCAGCAGAGAAAGGTCATCAAGGGGCACAGATACGCAGTATTTT
d_call: TRBD1; j_call: TRBJ1-1; v_call: TRBV6-2/TRBV6-3; clone_size: many; cdr3_aa: CASSSPQGAAMNTEAFF; cdr3_nt: TGTGCCAGCAGTTCCCCACAGGGGGCCGCTATGAACACTGAAGCTTTCTTT
d_call: TRBD1; j_call: TRBJ2-3; v_call: TRBV12-3/TRBV12-4; clone_size: many; cdr3_aa: CASTLLTGPTDTQYF; cdr3_nt: TGTGCCAGCACCCTACTGACAGGGCCCACAGATACGCAGTATTTT
d_call: .; j_call: TRBJ1-1; v_call: TRBV12-3/TRBV12-4; clone_size: many; cdr3_aa: CASSPVGLNTEAFF; cdr3_nt: TGTGCCAGCAGCCCTGTGGGCCTTAACACTGAAGCTTTCTTT
d_call: .; j_call: TRBJ2-7; v_call: TRBV7-2; clone_size: many; cdr3_aa: CASSSSGPSRSYEQYF; cdr3_nt: TGTGCCAGCAGCTCGTCTGGACCGAGTCGCTCCTACGAGCAGTACTTC
d_call: TRBD1; j_call: TRBJ1-2; v_call: TRBV12-3/TRBV12-4; clone_size: .; cdr3_aa: CASSSPGGQGDGYTF; cdr3_nt: TGTGCCAGCAGCTCCCCTGGGGGACAGGGGGATGGCTACACCTTC
d_call: TRBD2; j_call: TRBJ2-5; v_call: TRBV11-2; clone_size: many; cdr3_aa: CASSSTGLAGFETQYF; cdr3_nt: TGTGCCAGCAGCTCTACGGGACTAGCGGGTTTTGAGACCCAGTACTTC
d_call: TRBD1; j_call: TRBJ2-1; v_call: TRBV5-1; clone_size: many; cdr3_aa: CASSTPPGQGPHEQFF; cdr3_nt: TGCGCCAGCAGCACCCCACCGGGACAGGGCCCCCATGAGCAGTTCTTC
d_call: .; j_call: TRBJ2-3; v_call: TRBV20-1; clone_size: .; cdr3_aa: CSAPEIGTQYF; cdr3_nt: TGCAGTGCCCCAGAGATAGGGACGCAGTATTTT